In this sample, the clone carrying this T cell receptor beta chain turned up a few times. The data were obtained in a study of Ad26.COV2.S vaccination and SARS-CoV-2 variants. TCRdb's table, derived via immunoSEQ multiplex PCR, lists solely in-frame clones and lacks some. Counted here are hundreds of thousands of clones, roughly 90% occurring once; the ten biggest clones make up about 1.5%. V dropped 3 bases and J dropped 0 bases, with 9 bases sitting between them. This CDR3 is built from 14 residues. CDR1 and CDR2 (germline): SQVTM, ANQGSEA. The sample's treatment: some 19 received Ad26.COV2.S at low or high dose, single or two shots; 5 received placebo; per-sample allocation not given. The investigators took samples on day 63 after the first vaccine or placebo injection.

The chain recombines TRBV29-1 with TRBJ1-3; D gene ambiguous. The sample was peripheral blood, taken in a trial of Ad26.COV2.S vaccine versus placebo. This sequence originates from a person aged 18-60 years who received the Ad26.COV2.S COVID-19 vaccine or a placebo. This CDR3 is CSVERARSGNTIYF. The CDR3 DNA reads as TGCAGCGTTGAGCGGGCCCGCTCTGGAAACACCATATATTTT. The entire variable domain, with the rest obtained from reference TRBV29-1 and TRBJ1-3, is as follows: SAVISQKPSRDICQRGTSLTIQCQVDSQVTMMFWYRQQPGQSLTLIATANQGSEATYESGFVIDKFPISRPNLTFSTLTVSNMSPEDSSIYLCSVERARSGNTIYFGEGSWLTVV.